The sample holds a few counts of the clone carrying this T cell receptor (beta chain). The V end was cut by 4 bases, the J end by 4 bases, with 11 bases between. The CDR3 is 14 amino acids. The germline V gene encodes CDR1 SEHNR and CDR2 FQNEAQ (reference sequence). This record belongs to a study of STAT5B mutations in CD4+ large granular lymphocyte leukemia. The protocol was immunoSEQ multiplex PCR, while the TCRdb copy is restricted to in-frame clones and leaves out a portion. The table includes some 30,000 clones, roughly 77% detected once. Sequencing input: CD4+ T cells from blood buffy coats. The receptor was isolated from a human donor in good health. The rearrangement joins TRBV7-9 to TRBJ1-5, with D possibly TRBD1 on 5 matching bases. DNA of the CDR3: TGTGCCAGCAGCTCCAGTGGGGGAAATCAGCCCCAGCATTTT. Translating gives CASSSSGGNQPQHF.